This T cell receptor (beta chain) was sequenced in a study of T cell changes during pregnancy in multiple sclerosis (dated by TCRdb to about 2019). Concerning the study at large: In women with multiple sclerosis, the researchers looked at how the T cell repertoire shifted as pregnancy progressed.

This clone was counted once. Its target antigen remains unknown. Base qualities are missing; no much larger clone stands one base away. Library preparation was by the immunoSEQ multiplex PCR assay. Held by TCRdb, this immuneACCESS table contains in-frame sequences only and omits some clones. Under half of the omission traces to an unresolved V gene where checked; the cause of the rest is unknown. Within this sample are 70,000 to 95,000 clones, with around 94% of them counted one time only. The ten largest make up roughly 2% of the sample. Sequences WNHNN (CDR1) and SYGVQD (CDR2) are obtained from the germline V gene (reference sequence). Inclusive of the bounding cysteine and phenylalanine, the CDR3 is 14 residues long. Only the CDR3 DNA stays, 42 bases, in frame from base 1. V has 9 bases trimmed and J has 6 bases trimmed; junction bases matching no gene number 8.

Sequences were derived from peripheral blood, sampled in the second trimester of pregnancy. The sequence was obtained from a female donor in good health, enrolled as a control in a pregnancy study. The chain employs TRBV10-1 and TRBJ2-1; the junction holds 10 bases that match TRBD1. CDR3 sequence: CASSGTGVVNEQFF. The bases read TGCGCCAGTTCCGGGACAGGGGTAGTCAATGAGCAGTTCTTC.